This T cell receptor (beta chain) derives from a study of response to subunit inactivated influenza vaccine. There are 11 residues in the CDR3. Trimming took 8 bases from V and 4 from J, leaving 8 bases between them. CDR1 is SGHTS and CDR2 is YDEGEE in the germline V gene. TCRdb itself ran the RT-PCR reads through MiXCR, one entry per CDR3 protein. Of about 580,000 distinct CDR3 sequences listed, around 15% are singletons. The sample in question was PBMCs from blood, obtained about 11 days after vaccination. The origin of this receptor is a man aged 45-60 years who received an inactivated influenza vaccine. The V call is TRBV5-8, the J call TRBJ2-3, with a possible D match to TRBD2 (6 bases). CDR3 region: CASRDSDTQYF. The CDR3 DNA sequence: TGTGCCAGTAGGGACTCAGATACGCAGTATTTT.